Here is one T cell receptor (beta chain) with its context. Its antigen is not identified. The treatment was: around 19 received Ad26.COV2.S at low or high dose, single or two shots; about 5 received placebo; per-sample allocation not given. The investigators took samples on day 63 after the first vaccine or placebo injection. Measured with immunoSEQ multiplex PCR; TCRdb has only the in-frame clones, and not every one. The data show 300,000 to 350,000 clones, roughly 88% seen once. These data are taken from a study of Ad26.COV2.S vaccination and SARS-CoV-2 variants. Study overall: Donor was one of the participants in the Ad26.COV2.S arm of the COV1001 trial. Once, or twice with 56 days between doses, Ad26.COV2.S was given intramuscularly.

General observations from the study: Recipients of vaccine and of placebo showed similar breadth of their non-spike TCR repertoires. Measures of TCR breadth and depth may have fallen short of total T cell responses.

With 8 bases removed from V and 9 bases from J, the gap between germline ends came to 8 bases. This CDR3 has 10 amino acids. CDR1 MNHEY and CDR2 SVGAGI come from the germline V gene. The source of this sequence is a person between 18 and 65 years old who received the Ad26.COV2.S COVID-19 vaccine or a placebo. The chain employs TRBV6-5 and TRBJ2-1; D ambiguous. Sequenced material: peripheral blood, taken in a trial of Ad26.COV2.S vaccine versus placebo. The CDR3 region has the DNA TGTGCCAGCGCTTTTCCTGAGCAGTTCTTC. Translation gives CASAFPEQFF.